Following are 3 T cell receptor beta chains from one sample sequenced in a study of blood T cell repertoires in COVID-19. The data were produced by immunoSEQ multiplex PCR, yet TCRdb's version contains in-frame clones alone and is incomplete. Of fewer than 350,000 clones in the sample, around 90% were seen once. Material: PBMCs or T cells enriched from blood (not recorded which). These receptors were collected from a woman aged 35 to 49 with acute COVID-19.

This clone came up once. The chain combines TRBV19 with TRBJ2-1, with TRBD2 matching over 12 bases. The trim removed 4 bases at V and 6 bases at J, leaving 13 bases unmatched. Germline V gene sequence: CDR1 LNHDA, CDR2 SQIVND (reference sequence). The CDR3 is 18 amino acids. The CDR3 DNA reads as TGTGCCAGTAGTAACTACCGACTAGCGGGAGCTTTGGCCAATGAGCAGTTCTTC. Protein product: CASSNYRLAGALANEQFF.

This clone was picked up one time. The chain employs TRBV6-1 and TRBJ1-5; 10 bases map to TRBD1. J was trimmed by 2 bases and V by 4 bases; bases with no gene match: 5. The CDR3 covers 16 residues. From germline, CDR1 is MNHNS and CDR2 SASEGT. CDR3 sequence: CASSARDRGGNQPQHF. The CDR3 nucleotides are TGTGCCAGCAGTGCCCGGGACAGGGGTGGCAATCAGCCCCAGCATTTT.

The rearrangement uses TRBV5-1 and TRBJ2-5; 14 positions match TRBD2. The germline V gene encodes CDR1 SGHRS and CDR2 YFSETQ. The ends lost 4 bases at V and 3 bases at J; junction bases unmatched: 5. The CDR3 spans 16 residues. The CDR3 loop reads CASSPMGLAGEETQYF. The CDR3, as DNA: TGCGCCAGCAGCCCTATGGGACTAGCGGGAGAAGAGACCCAGTACTTC.